This TCR beta chain was sequenced for a study of blood T cell repertoires in COVID-19. The CDR3 runs 16 residues. As originally analysed: Reference gene primers were amplified, and this amplification served to estimate nucleated cell counts. This table comes from immunoSEQ multiplex PCR, and its TCRdb copy is limited to in-frame clones, with some not included. The DNA gave D and trimming, while V, J and clone size come from that table. The table lists approximately 500,000 clones, 89% of them singletons. A Seattle source enrolled patients during active infection and followed them longitudinally. This clone has only one observation.

The TCR comes from a man aged 18 to 30 with COVID-19, enrolled during active disease. The J gene is TRBJ2-5, the V gene TRBV21-1; the D call TRBD2 from the table was never checked on the DNA. TRBV21-1 is given as a pseudogene. Sequencing was done on a sample of peripheral blood. The chain's CDR3 is CASSKSRLAGMGTQYF. The CDR3, as DNA: TGTGCCAGCAGCAAGAGTAGGCTAGCGGGGATGGGGACCCAGTACTTC.